The 12 T cell receptor beta chains below were found in one sample sequenced in a study of T cell repertoires in cytomegalovirus infection. TCRdb reprocessed the reads with MiXCR, giving one entry per CDR3 protein. This table has approximately 490,000 distinct CDR3 sequences, around 11% appearing once. The specimen sequenced was PBMCs. These TCRs come from a human donor in good health (CMV status not recorded). Some clones in this sample may be carry-over from other donors' samples.

J is TRBJ2-3 and V is TRBV5-1; D is possibly TRBD1 or TRBD2 (7 bases each). In germline, CDR1 is SGHRS, CDR2 YFSETQ. V gave up 4 bases and J gave up 3 bases, with 27 bases separating them. The CDR3 totals 19 residues. The CDR3 spells CASSGGQTYRGSLTDTQYF. Here the CDR3 DNA reads TGCGCCAGCAGCGGGGGACAGACCTACCGCGGGAGTCTAACAGATACGCAGTATTTT. Drawing the rest from reference TRBV5-1 and TRBJ2-3, the complete variable domain is KAGVTQTPRYLIKTRGQQVTLSCSPISGHRSVSWYQQTPGQGLQFLFEYFSETQRNKGNFPGRFSGRQFSNSRSEMNVSTLELGDSALYLCASSGGQTYRGSLTDTQYFGPGTRLTVL.

There are a few counts of this clonotype. The chain uses TRBV7-9 and TRBJ1-1, with D possibly matching TRBD1 (6 bases). Per germline, CDR1 SEHNR and CDR2 FQNEAQ (reference sequence). The CDR3 sequence is 13 residues long. Trimming stripped 6 bases from V and 3 bases from J, with 11 bases between. CDR3 residues: CASRSGEDTEAFF. The CDR3 DNA sequence: TGTGCCAGCAGATCAGGGGAGGACACTGAAGCTTTCTTT.

This clonotype was recorded many times. The rearrangement uses TRBV3-1 and TRBJ1-3; the D is unclear. The CDR3 runs to 15 residues. V lost 0 bases and J 0 bases, leaving 6 bases between the germline ends. Germline CDR1 LGHDT, CDR2 YNNKEL (reference sequence). CDR3 region: CASSQDVVSGNTIYF. The CDR3 DNA reads TGTGCCAGCAGCCAAGATGTAGTCTCTGGAAACACCATATATTTT.

This clonotype showed up many times. The chain employs TRBV5-6 and TRBJ2-5; 9 nucleotides line up with TRBD2. The CDR3 is 13 residues long. With 4 bases clipped from V and 5 bases from J, the junction kept 3 bases outside the gene matches. Germline CDR1 is SGHDT and CDR2 is YYEEEE. The CDR3 here is CASSGLAMETQYF. CDR3 DNA sequence: TGTGCCAGCAGCGGACTAGCGATGGAGACCCAGTACTTC.

The chain is built from TRBV7-9 and TRBJ1-4, with D unresolved. Trimming shortened V by 4 bases and J by 3 bases, and 18 bases separated the two germline ends. CDR3 size: 17 residues. Germline-derived CDR1 and CDR2 are SEHNR and FQNEAQ (reference sequence). The CDR3 nucleotides are TGTGCCAGCAGCTCTATGCTAGGACGGACGCCTAATGAAAAACTGTTTTTT. It yields the protein CASSSMLGRTPNEKLFF.

This clonotype was seen at least ten times. The V gene is TRBV6-6, the J gene TRBJ1-1, with unresolved D. Germline V lookup: CDR1 MNHNY, CDR2 SVGAGI (reference sequence). The CDR3 has 16 residues. V lost 0 bases and J lost 0, with 11 bases in between. The CDR3: CASSYSRDRMNTEAFF. CDR3 DNA: TGTGCCAGCAGTTACTCGCGGGATAGGATGAACACTGAAGCTTTCTTT.

Many counts were recorded for this clonotype. This chain uses TRBV7-2 with TRBJ1-3; D ambiguous. CDR3 length: 15 amino acids. CDR1 is SGHTA, CDR2 FQGNSA, per germline. V was clipped by 1 base and J by 0 bases, with 7 bases between them. The chain's CDR3 is CASSLGGGSGNTIYF. CDR3 DNA sequence: TGTGCCAGCAGCTTAGGGGGAGGCTCTGGAAACACCATATATTTT.

This clonotype was detected ten times or more. The chain employs TRBV6-1 and TRBJ1-5; D not resolved. CDR1 and CDR2 from the germline V gene are MNHNS and SASEGT. The CDR3 spans 15 residues. V was trimmed by 2 bases and J by 4 bases, leaving 12 bases between them. DNA of the CDR3: TGTGCCAGCAGTGAATCTTACAGCCTAAATCAGCCCCAGCATTTT. Amino acids: CASSESYSLNQPQHF.

This clonotype was counted ten times or more. The chain has TRBV28 and TRBJ2-1; D is undetermined. The CDR3 sequence is 14 residues long. Deletions cut 6 bases from V and 5 bases from J, with 14 bases between. The germline V gene has CDR1 MDHEN and CDR2 SYDVKM. The CDR3 reads CASRDTTRNNEQFF. The CDR3 DNA sequence: TGTGCCAGCAGAGACACTACGCGGAACAATGAGCAGTTCTTC.

The chain joins TRBV24-1 to TRBJ2-1, with D perhaps TRBD1 (6 bases). Germline V gene data show CDR1 as KGHDR and CDR2 as SFDVKD. V lost 8 bases to trimming and J lost 9 bases, with 13 bases between them. CDR3 length equals 12 residues. DNA of the CDR3: TGTGCCACCACTAACGAAGGGGGTGAGCAGTTCTTC. This gives the protein CATTNEGGEQFF.

This clonotype was seen repeatedly, ten times or more. The chain joins TRBV20-1 to TRBJ2-3; D perhaps matches TRBD2 (6 bases). From germline, CDR1 is DFQATT and CDR2 SNEGSKA (reference sequence). This CDR3 contains 15 residues. Trimming pared 0 bases from V and 5 bases from J, leaving 15 bases between. The CDR3 region has the DNA TGCAGTGCTAGAGAATCCACTAGCCTTGAAGATACGCAGTATTTT. Translation: CSARESTSLEDTQYF.

This clonotype was counted a few times. CDR3 region: CASSQGEGSGYTF. The CDR3 DNA reads as TGTGCCAGCAGCCAAGGTGAGGGTTCTGGCTACACCTTC. The V gene is TRBV4-2, the J gene TRBJ1-2; D is ambiguous. The germline V and J ends were trimmed by 1 base and 7 bases, with 10 bases remaining between them. Germline V lookup: CDR1 LGHNA, CDR2 YNFKEQ. This CDR3 is built from 13 residues.